This entry is about one TCR beta chain. Its antigen target is currently unknown. Per-base quality was not reported, and no clone a single base away is much larger than it. For sequencing, an Illumina HiSeq 1500 was employed. TCRdb passed the public sequencing reads through fastp at Q25 and MiXCR, retaining productive beta sequences. Each entry is one CDR3 protein sequence, shown with its most common DNA and genes. The sample includes roughly 250,000 distinct CDR3 sequences, with about 12% observed a single time. 1.5% to 2% of the sample rests with the top ten. At the junction V is shortened by 4 bases and J by 8 bases, with 11 bases in between. From the cysteine up to the phenylalanine, the CDR3 has a length of 13 residues. Only the CDR3 DNA is retained, 39 bases long and in frame from the first base. The germline V gene supplies CDR1 SGHDN and CDR2 FVKESK. This sample was taken from a study of T cell repertoires in cytomegalovirus infection (dated by TCRdb to the late 2010s). Regarding the complete study: Donor HLA type was relevant to the analysis, as public TCR beta signatures indicated carriage of CMV infection together with the matching HLA type. Points the paper makes about the study in general: The ex vivo response was dominated by HLA-C-restricted CMV-specific TCR beta clonotypes, which also provided the single most frequent clonotype in two of eight donors. Cumulative frequency of public TCR beta family members discriminated carriers of CMV infection plus the relevant HLA type in this cohort and an independent 352-donor cohort.

The sequence was obtained from a human donor in good health (CMV status not recorded). Some clones in this sample may be carry-over from other donors' samples. Recombination connected TRBV14 to TRBJ2-2; no confident D gene assignment can be made. Sequencing input: PBMCs. The encoded CDR3 is CASSPVRSGELFF. In nucleotides, the sequence is TGTGCCAGCAGCCCCGTCCGATCAGGGGAGCTGTTTTTT.